This T cell receptor beta chain originates from a study of patients and donors after allogeneic stem cell transplantation. In germline, CDR1 is SGHRS, CDR2 YFSETQ. Trimming removed 0 bases at V and 2 bases at J, with 5 bases between. CDR3 length: 13 amino acids. TCRdb re-called the RT-PCR reads with MiXCR, one entry per CDR3 protein. The table lists roughly 880,000 distinct CDR3 sequences, roughly 18% of them singletons. This clonotype was counted ten times or more. The sequence derives from a human donor who was either an allogeneic HSCT recipient or a stem cell or donor lymphocyte infusion donor (not recorded which). It is not recorded whose cells these are; they may come from a transplant donor. The sequenced material came from blood, either unsorted or a sorted T cell fraction (not recorded which). The gene calls are TRBV5-1 and TRBJ2-5, with unresolved D. CDR3 bases: TGCGCCAGCAGCTTGGCAATGCAAGAGACCCAGTACTTC. Residues: CASSLAMQETQYF. The full variable domain, completed using reference TRBV5-1 and TRBJ2-5, is KAGVTQTPRYLIKTRGQQVTLSCSPISGHRSVSWYQQTPGQGLQFLFEYFSETQRNKGNFPGRFSGRQFSNSRSEMNVSTLELGDSALYLCASSLAMQETQYFGPGTRLLVL.